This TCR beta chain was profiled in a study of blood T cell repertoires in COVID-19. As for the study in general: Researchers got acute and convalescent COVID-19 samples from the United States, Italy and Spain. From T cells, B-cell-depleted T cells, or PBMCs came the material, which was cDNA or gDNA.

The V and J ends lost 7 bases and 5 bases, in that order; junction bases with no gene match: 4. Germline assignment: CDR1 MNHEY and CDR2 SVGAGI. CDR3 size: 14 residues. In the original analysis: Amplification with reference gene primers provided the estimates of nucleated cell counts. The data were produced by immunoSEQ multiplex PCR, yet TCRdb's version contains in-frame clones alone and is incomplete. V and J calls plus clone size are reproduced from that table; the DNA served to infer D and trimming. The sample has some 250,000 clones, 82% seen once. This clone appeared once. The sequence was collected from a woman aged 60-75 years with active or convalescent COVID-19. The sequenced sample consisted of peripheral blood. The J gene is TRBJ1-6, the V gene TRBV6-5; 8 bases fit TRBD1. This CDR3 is CASTRQGHNSPLHF. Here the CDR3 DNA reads TGTGCCAGCACCCGACAGGGGCATAATTCACCCCTCCACTTT.